Below, 10 T cell receptor beta chains from the same sample are listed, as sequenced in a study of identical twins. One entry per CDR3 protein, called by TCRdb with MiXCR from the 5' RACE reads. The repertoire includes a few hundred thousand distinct CDR3 sequences, about an eighth of them detected once, and about 4% sits in the top ten. These data were also reused for a study on yellow fever vaccine responses in identical twins.

The sequenced sample was memory (CD45RO+) T cells sorted from blood. The source of these receptors is a woman younger than 35 in good health.

This clonotype was observed many times. This chain uses TRBV20-1 with TRBJ2-1, with TRBD2 identical over 12 bases. Trimming took 5 bases from V and 7 from J; bases not matched to a gene: 12. The germline gives CDR1 DFQATT, CDR2 SNEGSKA (reference sequence). The CDR3 has 16 amino acids. The CDR3 bases are TGCAGTGCTGGACGTAGACTAGCGGGAGTGTCTAATGAGCAGTTCTTC. As protein: CSAGRRLAGVSNEQFF.

A few counts support this clonotype. An end of the junction differs from the germline gene, which may be a read error. J is TRBJ1-2 and V is TRBV12-3 or TRBV12-4, with D possibly matching TRBD1 (5 bases). There are 12 residues in the CDR3. For the CDR3, the DNA is TGTGCCAGCCGGGGGTCCCACTACGGCTACACCTTC. Its protein product is CASRGSHYGYTF.

This chain connects TRBV2 to TRBJ2-3; 7 nucleotides agree with TRBD1. Per germline, CDR1 SNHLY and CDR2 FYNNEI. The CDR3 covers 15 residues. J lost 3 bases, V lost 6 bases, and 9 bases had no gene match. CDR3 sequence: CASRAIGTDTDTQYF. CDR3 in DNA: TGTGCCAGCAGAGCGATCGGGACAGATACAGATACGCAGTATTTT.

V and J are TRBV29-1 and TRBJ1-3; D uncertain. This CDR3 comprises 15 residues. The V end was cut by 1 base, the J end by 0 bases, with 10 bases between. Looked up from germline, CDR1 is SQVTM and CDR2 is ANQGSEA. Here the CDR3 DNA reads TGCAGCGTTGAAGGAGGGCAGCTCTCTGGAAACACCATATATTTT. Its translation is CSVEGGQLSGNTIYF. Filled out from reference TRBV29-1 and TRBJ1-3, the complete variable domain reads SAVISQKPSRDICQRGTSLTIQCQVDSQVTMMFWYRQQPGQSLTLIATANQGSEATYESGFVIDKFPISRPNLTFSTLTVSNMSPEDSSIYLCSVEGGQLSGNTIYFGEGSWLTVV.

Many counts were recorded for this clonotype. This sequence joins TRBV6-4 and TRBJ2-1; D gene unclear. V lost 4 bases and J lost 6, with 10 bases in between. Germline CDR1 reads MRHNA; CDR2 reads SNTAGT. The CDR3 is made up of 13 amino acids. CDR3 sequence reads: CASSASEINEQFF. CDR3 nucleotide sequence: TGTGCCAGCAGTGCTTCAGAAATCAATGAGCAGTTCTTC.

This clonotype came up a few times. The rearrangement uses TRBV6-2 or TRBV6-3 and TRBJ2-3; 7 bases are shared with TRBD2. CDR1 is MNHEY and CDR2 is SVGEGT in the germline V gene. The V and J ends lost 0 bases and 6 bases, in that order; junction bases with no gene match: 6. The CDR3 covers 15 residues. This chain's CDR3 is CASSYSASGADTQYF. The CDR3 bases are TGTGCCAGCAGTTACTCGGCCAGCGGGGCGGATACGCAGTATTTT.

This clonotype was seen at least ten times. The chain has TRBV5-1 and TRBJ2-7; 7 nucleotides agree with TRBD1. Germline trimming cut 3 bases from V and 2 bases from J; bases unmatched to any gene: 8. There are 15 residues in the CDR3. Per the germline V gene, CDR1 is SGHRS and CDR2 is YFSETQ. In nucleotides, the CDR3 is TGCGCCAGCAGCTCCTGGACAGGAACCCCCTACGAGCAGTACTTC. Its translation is CASSSWTGTPYEQYF.

The CDR3 DNA reads TGTGCCAGCAGCCAAAGGGCCGGGGGGGCCTACGAGCAGTACTTC. Amino acid sequence: CASSQRAGGAYEQYF. This chain uses TRBV3-1 with TRBJ2-7, with 8 nucleotides matching TRBD2. The CDR3 is 15 amino acids. The junction had 5 bases not matched to a gene; V was cut back by 2 bases and J by 2 bases. From germline, CDR1 is LGHDT and CDR2 YNNKEL (reference sequence).

The CDR3 reads CASTPRLAGGLSSYEQYF. In nucleotides, the CDR3 is TGTGCCAGCACCCCCAGACTAGCGGGAGGCCTGAGCTCCTACGAGCAGTACTTC. The gene calls are TRBV28 and TRBJ2-7; 13 positions match TRBD2. Germline V gene data show CDR1 as MDHEN and CDR2 as SYDVKM. V lost 7 bases to trimming and J lost 0 bases; unmatched junction nucleotides: 12. CDR3 length equals 18 residues.

The gene calls are TRBV20-1 and TRBJ1-5; possibly TRBD1 for D (5 bases). This CDR3 contains 14 residues. With 6 bases removed from V and 5 bases from J, the gap between germline ends came to 17 bases. CDR1 is DFQATT, CDR2 SNEGSKA, per germline (reference sequence). The CDR3 here is CSARSGVGHQPQHF. The CDR3 DNA reads as TGCAGTGCGCGGTCGGGGGTTGGGCATCAGCCCCAGCATTTT.